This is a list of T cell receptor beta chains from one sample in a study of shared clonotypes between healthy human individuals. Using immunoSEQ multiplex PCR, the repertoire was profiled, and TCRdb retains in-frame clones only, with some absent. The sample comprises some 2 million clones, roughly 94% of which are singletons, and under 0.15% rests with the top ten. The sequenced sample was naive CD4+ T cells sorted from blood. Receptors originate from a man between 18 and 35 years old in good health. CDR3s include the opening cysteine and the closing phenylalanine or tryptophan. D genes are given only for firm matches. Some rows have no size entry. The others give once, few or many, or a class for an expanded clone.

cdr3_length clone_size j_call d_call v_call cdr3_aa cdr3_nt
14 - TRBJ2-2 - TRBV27 CASRSSSNTGELFF TGTGCCAGCAGAAGTTCGTCGAACACCGGGGAGCTGTTTTTT
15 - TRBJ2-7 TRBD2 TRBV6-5 CASSLTGLAAYEQYF TGTGCCAGCAGTCTAACGGGACTAGCGGCCTACGAGCAGTACTTC
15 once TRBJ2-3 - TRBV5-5 CASSVTSRETDTQYF TGTGCCAGCAGCGTAACTAGTAGGGAGACAGATACGCAGTATTTT
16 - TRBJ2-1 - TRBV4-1 CASSQSGRRTYNEQFF TGCGCCAGCAGCCAGTCAGGGAGGAGGACCTACAATGAGCAGTTCTTC
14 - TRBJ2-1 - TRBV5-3 CARKERVSYNEQFF TGTGCCAGAAAGGAGCGGGTTTCCTACAATGAGCAGTTCTTC
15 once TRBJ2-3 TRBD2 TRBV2 CASRASGGPTDTQYF TGTGCCAGCAGAGCTAGCGGGGGGCCGACAGATACGCAGTATTTT
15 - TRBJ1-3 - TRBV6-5 CASRRGSDSGNTIYF TGTGCCAGCAGGAGGGGGTCCGATTCTGGAAACACCATATATTTT
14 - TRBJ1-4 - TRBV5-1 CASSLRQLNEKLFF TGCGCCAGCAGCTTGAGACAGCTAAATGAAAAACTGTTTTTT
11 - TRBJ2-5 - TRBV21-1 CASSKAETQYF TGTGCCAGCAGCAAAGCAGAGACCCAGTACTTC
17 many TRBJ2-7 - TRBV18 CASSPPVGGLSSYEQYF TGTGCCAGCTCACCACCGGTCGGCGGGCTGAGCTCCTACGAGCAGTACTTC
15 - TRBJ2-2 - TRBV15 CATSRDRMYGGELFF TGTGCCACCAGCAGAGATCGGATGTATGGCGGGGAGCTGTTTTTT
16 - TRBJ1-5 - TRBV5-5 CASSSSQGRGNQPQHF TGTGCCAGCAGCTCGTCTCAGGGTCGAGGAAATCAGCCCCAGCATTTT
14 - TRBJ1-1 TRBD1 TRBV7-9 CASSLTGEATEAFF TGTGCCAGCAGCTTAACAGGGGAGGCAACTGAAGCTTTCTTT
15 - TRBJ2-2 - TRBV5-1 CASSLDGALTGELFF TGCGCCAGCAGCTTGGACGGGGCTCTCACCGGGGAGCTGTTTTTT
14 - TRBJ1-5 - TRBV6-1 CASSDEFSNQPQHF TGTGCCAGCAGTGACGAGTTTAGCAATCAGCCCCAGCATTTT
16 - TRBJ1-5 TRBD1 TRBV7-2 CASSLGSGTGGQPQHF TGTGCCAGCAGCTTGGGATCCGGGACAGGGGGACAGCCCCAGCATTTT
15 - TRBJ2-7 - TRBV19 CASSIVAGGSYEQYF TGTGCCAGTAGTATAGTTGCCGGGGGCTCCTACGAGCAGTACTTC
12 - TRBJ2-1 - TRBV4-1 CASSQDPNEQFF TGCGCCAGCAGCCAAGATCCCAATGAGCAGTTCTTC
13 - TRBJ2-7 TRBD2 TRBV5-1 CASSLGDYYEQYF TGCGCCAGCAGCTTGGGGGACTACTACGAGCAGTACTTC
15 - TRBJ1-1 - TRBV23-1 CASSPDGRGKVEAFF TGCGCCAGCAGTCCGGATGGTAGAGGGAAGGTTGAAGCTTTCTTT
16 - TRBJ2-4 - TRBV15 CATSRGGKQTQNIQYF TGTGCCACCAGCAGAGGAGGGAAGCAGACACAAAACATTCAGTACTTC
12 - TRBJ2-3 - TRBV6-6 CASYNRADTQYF TGTGCCAGCTATAATAGGGCAGATACGCAGTATTTT
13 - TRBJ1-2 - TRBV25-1 CASSERQNYGYTF TGTGCCAGCAGTGAACGGCAGAACTATGGCTACACCTTC
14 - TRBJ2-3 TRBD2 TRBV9 CASSARLAGDTQYF TGTGCCAGCAGTGCGCGACTAGCGGGAGATACGCAGTATTTT
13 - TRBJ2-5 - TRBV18 CASSPGARETQYF TGTGCCAGCTCACCAGGGGCCCGGGAGACCCAGTACTTC
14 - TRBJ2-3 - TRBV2 CASSVELKTDTQYF TGTGCCAGCAGTGTCGAGCTTAAGACAGATACGCAGTATTTT
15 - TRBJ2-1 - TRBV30 CARRVGLRGYNEQFF TGTGCCCGGCGCGTCGGGTTGAGGGGGTACAATGAGCAGTTCTTC
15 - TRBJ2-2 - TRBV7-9 CASSLGQANTGELFF TGTGCCAGCAGCTTAGGGCAGGCGAACACCGGGGAGCTGTTTTTT